The following is a TCR beta chain sequence with its context. Antigen unknown. Trimming stripped 7 bases from V and 3 bases from J, with 13 bases between. This CDR3 is 13 amino acids long. The germline gives CDR1 SGHRS, CDR2 YFSETQ. The data were taken from a study of cytomegalovirus exposure and HLA in healthy donors. Researchers ran the PCR with 60 Vbeta and 13 Jbeta primers. Per the original methods: In a later analysis, of tens of millions of unique beta chains, roughly 11 million appeared in at least two donors. The table came from immunoSEQ multiplex PCR; TCRdb's copy has only in-frame clones and leaves some out. The V and J calls and the clone size are those of that table, but D and trimming were determined from the DNA. The sample has 100,000 to 150,000 clones, around 82% seen once; the top ten hold around 1.3%. Study findings and constraints: A further, later analysis showed that HLA-associated TCR beta chains (compared with equally common others) were more clonally expanded. Presence/absence analyses rested on an assumption that sequencing depth was roughly uniform across donors. Through in vitro validation, three CMV-associated chains were shown to be specific for CMV antigens.

The rearrangement uses TRBV5-1 and TRBJ1-1; D perhaps matches TRBD1 (6 bases). This receptor was identified in a female donor in good health and CMV-seronegative. Material for sequencing was PBMCs. CDR3 amino acids: CASQPGEDTEAFF. The CDR3 region has the DNA TGCGCCAGCCAACCAGGGGAAGACACTGAAGCTTTCTTT.